This TCR beta chain is from a study of cytomegalovirus exposure and HLA in healthy donors. 13 Jbeta primers and 60 Vbeta primers were used for the PCR. The assay was immunoSEQ multiplex PCR, and TCRdb's table has in-frame clones only and misses some. This sample's table has 38,000 or so clones. The receptor's source is a man aged 35 to 55 in good health and CMV-seropositive. Sequencing was done on a sample of PBMCs.

CDR3 loop: CASTPGLAPSQRYF. The CDR3 region has the DNA TGCGCCAGCACCCCGGGACTAGCGCCCTCCCAGCGGTACTTC. The V gene is TRBV5-1, the J gene TRBJ2-7; 10 nucleotides line up with TRBD2. The CDR3 covers 14 residues. V shed 6 bases, J shed 12 bases, and the junction held 15 bases outside the gene matches. Germline V gene lookup returns CDR1 SGHRS and CDR2 YFSETQ.